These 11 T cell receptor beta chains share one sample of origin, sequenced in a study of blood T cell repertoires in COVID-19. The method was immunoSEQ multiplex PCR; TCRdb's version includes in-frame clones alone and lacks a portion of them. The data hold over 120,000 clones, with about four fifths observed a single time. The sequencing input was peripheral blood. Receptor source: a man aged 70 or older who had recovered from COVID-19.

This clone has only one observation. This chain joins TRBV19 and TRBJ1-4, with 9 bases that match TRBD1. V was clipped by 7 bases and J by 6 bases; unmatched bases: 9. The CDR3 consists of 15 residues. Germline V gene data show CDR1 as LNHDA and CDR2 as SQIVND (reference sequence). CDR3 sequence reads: CASNPHRGHDEKLFF. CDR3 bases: TGTGCCAGTAATCCCCACAGGGGGCATGATGAAAAACTGTTTTTT.

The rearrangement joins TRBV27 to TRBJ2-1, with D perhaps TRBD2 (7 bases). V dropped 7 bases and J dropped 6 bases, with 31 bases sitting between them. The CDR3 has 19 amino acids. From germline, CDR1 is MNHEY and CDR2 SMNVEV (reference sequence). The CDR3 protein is CASTMWDRGRTRFSNEQFF. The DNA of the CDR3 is TGTGCCAGCACCATGTGGGACCGGGGGCGGACTAGATTTAGCAATGAGCAGTTCTTC.

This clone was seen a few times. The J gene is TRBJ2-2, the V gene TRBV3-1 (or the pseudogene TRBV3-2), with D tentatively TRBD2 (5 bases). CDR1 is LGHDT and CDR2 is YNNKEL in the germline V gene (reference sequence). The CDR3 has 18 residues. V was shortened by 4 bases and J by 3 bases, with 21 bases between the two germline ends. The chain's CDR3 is CASSPAEVREPHTGELFF. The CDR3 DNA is TGTGCCAGCAGCCCCGCAGAGGTTCGGGAACCCCACACCGGGGAGCTGTTTTTT.

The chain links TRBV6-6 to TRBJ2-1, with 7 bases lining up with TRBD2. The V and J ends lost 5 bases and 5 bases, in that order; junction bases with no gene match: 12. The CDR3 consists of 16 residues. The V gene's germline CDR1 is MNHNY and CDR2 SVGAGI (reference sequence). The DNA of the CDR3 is TGTGCCAGCAGTCTGCGAGGGGCTAGCGGAAACAATGAGCAGTTCTTC. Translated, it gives CASSLRGASGNNEQFF.

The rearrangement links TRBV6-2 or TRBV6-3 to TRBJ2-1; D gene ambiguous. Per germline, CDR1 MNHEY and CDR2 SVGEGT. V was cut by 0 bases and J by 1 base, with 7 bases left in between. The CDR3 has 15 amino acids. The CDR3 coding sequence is TGTGCCAGCAGTTACTCCGGCGGATCCTACAATGAGCAGTTCTTC. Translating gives CASSYSGGSYNEQFF.

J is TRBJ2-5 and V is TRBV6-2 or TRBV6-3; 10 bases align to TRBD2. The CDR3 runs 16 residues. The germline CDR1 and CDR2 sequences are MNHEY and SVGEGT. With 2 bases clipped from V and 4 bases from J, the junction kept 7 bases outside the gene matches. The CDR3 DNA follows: TGTGCCAGCAGTTACGGACTAGCGGACCTACGAGAGACCCAGTACTTC. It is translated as CASSYGLADLRETQYF.

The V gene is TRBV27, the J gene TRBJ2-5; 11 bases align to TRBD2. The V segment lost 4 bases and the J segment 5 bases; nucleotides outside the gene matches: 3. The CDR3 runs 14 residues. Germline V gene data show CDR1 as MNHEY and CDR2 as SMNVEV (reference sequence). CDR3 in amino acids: CASSSRLAGETQYF. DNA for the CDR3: TGTGCCAGCAGTTCTAGACTAGCGGGGGAGACCCAGTACTTC.

The CDR3: CASSEGGAGANVLTF. Here the CDR3 DNA reads TGCGCCAGCAGCGAAGGGGGAGCGGGGGCCAACGTCCTGACTTTC. The chain combines TRBV5-1 with TRBJ2-6; a weak D match, TRBD1 (6 bases). This CDR3 comprises 15 residues. CDR1 and CDR2 (germline): SGHRS, YFSETQ. V lost 4 bases, J lost 4 bases, and 12 bases lay in between.

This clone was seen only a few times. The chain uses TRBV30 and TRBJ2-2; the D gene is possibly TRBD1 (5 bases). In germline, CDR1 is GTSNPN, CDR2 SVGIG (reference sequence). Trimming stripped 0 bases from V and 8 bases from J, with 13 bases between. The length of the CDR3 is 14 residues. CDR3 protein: CAWSVVRPGGELFF. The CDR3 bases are TGTGCCTGGAGTGTGGTCCGCCCAGGGGGGGAGCTGTTTTTT.

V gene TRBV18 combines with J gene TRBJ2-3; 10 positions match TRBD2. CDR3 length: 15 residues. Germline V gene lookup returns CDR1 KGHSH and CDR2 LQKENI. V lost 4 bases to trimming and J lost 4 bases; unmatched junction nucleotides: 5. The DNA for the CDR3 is TGTGCCAGCTCACGGACTAGCGGTGATGCAGATACGCAGTATTTT. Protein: CASSRTSGDADTQYF.

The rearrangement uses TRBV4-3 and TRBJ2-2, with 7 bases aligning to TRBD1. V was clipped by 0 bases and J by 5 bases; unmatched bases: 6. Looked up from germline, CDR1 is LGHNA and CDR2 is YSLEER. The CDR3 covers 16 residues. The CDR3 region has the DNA TGCGCCAGCAGCCAAGATCTGAGGGGGCCTACCGGGGAGCTGTTTTTT. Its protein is CASSQDLRGPTGELFF.